This T cell receptor (beta chain) was captured in a study of cytomegalovirus exposure and HLA in healthy donors. PCR involved 60 Vbeta and 13 Jbeta primers. The method was immunoSEQ multiplex PCR; TCRdb's version includes in-frame clones alone and lacks a portion of them. Its clone listing holds 65,000 to 85,000 clones. V lost 4 bases and J lost 2; bases outside the gene matches: 9. CDR1 is SGHNT and CDR2 is YYREEE in the germline V gene (reference sequence). This CDR3 is 15 amino acids long. Sequencing was carried out using PBMCs. The V gene is TRBV5-4, the J gene TRBJ2-7; 7 bases agree with TRBD2. This sequence originates from a female donor in good health and CMV-seropositive. CDR3 nucleotide sequence: TGTGCCAGCAGCAACGGACTAGTGGGGGCCTACGAGCAGTACTTC. Protein product: CASSNGLVGAYEQYF.